This TCR beta chain was sequenced in a study of CD4 T cells in relation to SARS-CoV-2 and coronaviruses. Assay: immunoSEQ multiplex PCR; the TCRdb copy retains only in-frame clones and omits some. The sample lists roughly 20,000 clones; over 65% were seen once. Before the COVID-19 pandemic, during about 2011-2019, CD4+ T cells were taken from unexposed donors. CD4+ T cells were isolated from the cells after 10 days of culture. On this clone: Its antigen is currently unknown.

The germline V gene has CDR1 LGHNA and CDR2 YSLEER. V dropped 0 bases and J dropped 10 bases, with 15 bases sitting between them. This CDR3 contains 14 residues. V and J are TRBV4-3 and TRBJ1-1; weak D call: TRBD1 (5 bases). The sample taken for sequencing was CD4+ T cells from PBMCs, cultured in vitro. The clonotype originates from a human donor in good health. DNA for the CDR3: TGCGCCAGCAGCCAAGAACCCGGGACCATCGGAGCTTTCTTT. Protein product: CASSQEPGTIGAFF.